Listed below are T cell receptor beta chains from one sample, sequenced in a study of CD8 T cells in ankylosing spondylitis. Each CDR3 protein gets one entry after TCRdb re-called the 5' RACE reads with MiXCR. The sample holds some 300,000 distinct CDR3 sequences, about a fifth seen once. Sequenced material: blood, either unsorted or a sorted T cell fraction (not recorded which). The receptors come from a female donor with ankylosing spondylitis or in good health (not recorded which). Each CDR3 is given with its conserved first and last residue. The order of the fields is D gene, J gene, V gene, CDR3 protein. A D gene is named only where the DNA matches it firmly.

TRBD2	TRBJ2-1	TRBV5-1	CASSFIPLADYNEQFF
-	TRBJ1-4	TRBV20-1	CSAKQGTGEKLFF
-	TRBJ1-2	TRBV6-5	CASSYSGTGYTF
-	TRBJ1-2	TRBV30	CAWMASYGYTF
-	TRBJ2-3	TRBV5-8	CASSLRRGGGTDTQYF
TRBD1	TRBJ1-1	TRBV6-5	CASSHRGGRAEAFF
-	TRBJ2-5	TRBV5-1	CASSLNTRGGETQYF
-	TRBJ1-1	TRBV28	CATEVRGRAFF
-	TRBJ2-2	TRBV19	CASSGLAASTGELFF
-	TRBJ2-1	TRBV7-2	CASSTIQLSSYNEQFF
-	TRBJ1-1	TRBV5-5	CASSLRGVGMAFF
-	TRBJ2-5	TRBV20-1	CCAEEGKGPSIETQYF
-	TRBJ2-6	TRBV24-1	CATIGGSSGANVLTF
-	TRBJ2-5	TRBV6-5	CASSKGETQYF
-	TRBJ1-2	TRBV11-2	CASSGTGTGDGYTF
-	TRBJ2-1	TRBV25-1	CASSEGGGPLNNEQFF
-	TRBJ2-1	TRBV11-3	CASSSQGRNEQFF
-	TRBJ1-1	TRBV5-1	CASFEPGTEAFF
TRBD2	TRBJ2-3	TRBV6-4	CASSVGLADTQYF
-	TRBJ2-5	TRBV28	CASSARDGQETQYF
-	TRBJ1-1	TRBV12-3/TRBV12-4	CASSFGDWTDTEAFF
TRBD2	TRBJ2-1	TRBV10-3	CAISEPGRALNEQFF
TRBD2	TRBJ2-1	TRBV10-3	CAISESIAGPYNEQFF
-	TRBJ1-5	TRBV10-3	CAISEPSRGGGNQPQHF
-	TRBJ2-5	TRBV20-1	CSAPPGGLETQYF
-	TRBJ1-4	TRBV20-1	CSARRGTSATNEKLFF
-	TRBJ2-7	TRBV6-2/TRBV6-3	CASRPQSSYEQYF
-	TRBJ1-1	TRBV3-1	CASSQPLGNTEAFF
-	TRBJ2-5	TRBV18	CASSPATQETQYF
TRBD1	TRBJ2-7	TRBV6-1	CASSKIPGQGAYEQYF
-	TRBJ1-5	TRBV29-1	CSVERYQPQHF
-	TRBJ2-7	TRBV5-1	CASLQTSYEQYF
-	TRBJ2-7	TRBV10-3	CAISYSDSGEQYF
-	TRBJ2-2	TRBV5-1	CASSPGGTGELFF
TRBD1	TRBJ2-1	TRBV10-3	CAISPAGTATYSYNEQFF
-	TRBJ2-5	TRBV20-1	CSASGIRRETQYF
-	TRBJ1-1	TRBV29-1	CSADRANTEAFF
-	TRBJ2-5	TRBV7-9	CASSFVPGSETQYF
TRBD1	TRBJ1-1	TRBV29-1	CSVYRGTEAFF
-	TRBJ1-6	TRBV20-1	CSARAGGDSPLHF
-	TRBJ1-1	TRBV20-1	CSARAEATNTEAFF
TRBD1	TRBJ2-2	TRBV7-8	CASSLYRDRGRNTGELFF
-	TRBJ1-2	TRBV6-1	CASSPGQINYGYTF
-	TRBJ2-6	TRBV9	CASSTSHSGANVLTF
-	TRBJ1-2	TRBV4-2	CASSLNREGWVSYGYTF
-	TRBJ2-7	TRBV12-3/TRBV12-4	CASSLGGPLIYEQYF
-	TRBJ1-3	TRBV7-2	CASSPGMTPGNTIYF
-	TRBJ2-7	TRBV20-1	CSARDPQGRYEQYF
TRBD2	TRBJ2-1	TRBV3-1	CASSSGTSGKFF
-	TRBJ2-3	TRBV2	CASSVESFGTDTQYF
-	TRBJ2-7	TRBV12-3/TRBV12-4	CASNPSQGSEQYF
TRBD2	TRBJ2-1	TRBV6-1	CASTRTWLAGSDEQFF
TRBD2	TRBJ2-3	TRBV4-1	CASSQSNLAASTDTQYF
-	TRBJ2-3	TRBV29-1	CSVARGGTDTQYF
TRBD2	TRBJ2-1	TRBV9	CASSFRSGRVYNEQFF
-	TRBJ1-2	TRBV12-3/TRBV12-4	CASSLTGRRGYGYTF